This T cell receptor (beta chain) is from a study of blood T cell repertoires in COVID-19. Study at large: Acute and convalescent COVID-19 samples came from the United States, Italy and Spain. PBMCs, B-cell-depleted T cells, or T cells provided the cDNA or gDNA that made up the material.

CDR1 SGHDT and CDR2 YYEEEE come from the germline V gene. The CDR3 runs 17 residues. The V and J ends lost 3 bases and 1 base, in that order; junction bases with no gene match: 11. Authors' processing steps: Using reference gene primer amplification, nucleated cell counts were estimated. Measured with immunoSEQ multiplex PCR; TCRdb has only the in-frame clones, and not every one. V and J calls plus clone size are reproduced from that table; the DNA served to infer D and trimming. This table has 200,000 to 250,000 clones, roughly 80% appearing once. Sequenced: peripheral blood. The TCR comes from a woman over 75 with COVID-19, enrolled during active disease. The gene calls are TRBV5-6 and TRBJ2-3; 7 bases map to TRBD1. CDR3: CASSYPRTGIGTDTQYF. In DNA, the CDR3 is TGTGCCAGCAGCTACCCCCGGACAGGCATTGGCACAGATACGCAGTATTTT.